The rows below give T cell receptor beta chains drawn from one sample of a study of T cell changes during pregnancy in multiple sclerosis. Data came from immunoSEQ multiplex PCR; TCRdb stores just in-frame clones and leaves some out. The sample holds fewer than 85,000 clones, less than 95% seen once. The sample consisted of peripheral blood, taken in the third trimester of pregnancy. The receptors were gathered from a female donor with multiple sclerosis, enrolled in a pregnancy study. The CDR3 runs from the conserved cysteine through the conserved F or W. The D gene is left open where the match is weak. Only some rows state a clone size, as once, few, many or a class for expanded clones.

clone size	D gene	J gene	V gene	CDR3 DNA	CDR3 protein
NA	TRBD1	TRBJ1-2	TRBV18	TGTGCCAGCTCACCAGCGGTACCCGGGACAGCATACTATGGCTACACCTTC	CASSPAVPGTAYYGYTF
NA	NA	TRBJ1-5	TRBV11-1	TGTGCCAGCAGCCCTACCCCCGTTTCTCAGCCCCAGCATTTT	CASSPTPVSQPQHF
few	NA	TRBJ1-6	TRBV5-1	TGCGCCAGCAGCCTCCATCCAGCCAGGGGCGATAATTCACCCCTCCACTTT	CASSLHPARGDNSPLHF
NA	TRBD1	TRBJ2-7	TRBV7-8	TGTGCCAGCAGCTCTAAAACAGGGGGCTCCTACGAGCAGTACTTC	CASSSKTGGSYEQYF
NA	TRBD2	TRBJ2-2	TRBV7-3	TGTGCCAGCAGCCCCCAACCGGGGGGGCCTAACACCGGGGAGCTGTTTTTT	CASSPQPGGPNTGELFF
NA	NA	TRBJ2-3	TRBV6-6	TGTGCCAGCAGTTACTACCACATCGCTAGCACAGATACGCAGTATTTT	CASSYYHIASTDTQYF
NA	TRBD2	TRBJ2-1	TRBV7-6	TGTGCCAGCAGCACTAGCGGGGGGGCCATTGAGCAGTTCTTC	CASSTSGGAIEQFF
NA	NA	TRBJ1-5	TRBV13	TGTGCCAGCAGCCTCAGAGGACAGTACAATCAGCCCCAGCATTTT	CASSLRGQYNQPQHF
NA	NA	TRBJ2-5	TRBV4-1	TGCGCCAGCAGGCAAGGAAGGGGCTTAGGCCAAGAGACCCAGTACTTC	CASRQGRGLGQETQYF
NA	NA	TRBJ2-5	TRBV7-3	TGTGCCAGCAGCTTAGGAGGAAAGGAAGAGACCCAGTACTTC	CASSLGGKEETQYF
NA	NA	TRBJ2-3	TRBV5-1	TGCGCCAGCAGCTTGGGAAACGGGTTCATCGATACGCAGTATTTT	CASSLGNGFIDTQYF
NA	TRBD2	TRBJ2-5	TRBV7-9	TGTGCCAGCAGCCCCCGACTAGCGGGGGCAGAAGAGACCCAGTACTTC	CASSPRLAGAEETQYF
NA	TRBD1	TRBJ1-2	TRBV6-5	TGTGCCAGCAGTTACGCTGACAGGGGGTATGGCTACACCTTC	CASSYADRGYGYTF